A selection of T cell receptor beta chains follows, all from one sample in a study of blood T cells in healthy people across ages. TCRdb used MiXCR to reprocess the 5' RACE reads, holding one entry per CDR3 protein. The sample lists about a million distinct CDR3 sequences, roughly 51% occurring once. The specimen was blood. Receptor source: a woman aged 60-70 years in good health. CDR3s include the opening cysteine and the closing phenylalanine or tryptophan. Expanded clones get a size class; other rows say once, few or many, or leave the size out.

>TRBV7-9|few|TRBJ2-5|16
CASGDRRYTWEETQYF
>TRBV20-1|-|TRBJ2-1|14
CSAYRDYVSGEQFF
>TRBV29-1|few|TRBJ2-1|12
CSAGRLDNEQFF
>TRBV29-1|few|TRBJ2-3|14
CSVDQGANTDTQYF
>TRBV27|few|TRBJ2-7|14
CASSLTQTSYEQYF
>TRBV29-1|once|TRBJ2-2|14
CSVWGQGAPGELFF
>TRBV18|-|TRBJ2-7|16
CASSPRNRGRGDEQYF
>TRBV10-3|-|TRBJ2-1|13
CAISPSQEYEQFF
>TRBV7-9|-|TRBJ2-1|14
CASSFSGSVNEQFF
>TRBV21-1|-|TRBJ2-1|15
CATPQSHGVNNEQFF
>TRBV4-2|-|TRBJ2-3|17
CASSQELAGVRRDTQYF
>TRBV11-2|-|TRBJ2-7|15
CASSLNPGGQHEQYF
>TRBV12-3/TRBV12-4|-|TRBJ1-6|15
CASSLDQGSYSPLHF
>TRBV7-9|-|TRBJ2-1|12
CASSHWGNEQFF
>TRBV9|-|TRBJ2-3|16
CASSDNDRGRLDTQYF
>TRBV20-1|few|TRBJ2-1|15
CSASSSGSPYNEQFF
>TRBV27|-|TRBJ2-1|14
CASRQWGAYNEQFF
>TRBV20-1|-|TRBJ2-3|11
CSARAPDTQYF
>TRBV27|-|TRBJ2-7|17
CASKRSARGIAFYEQYF
>TRBV27|-|TRBJ2-1|15
CASSLQAGLYSEQFF
>TRBV4-3|-|TRBJ2-4|15
CASSQDGREPNIQYF
>TRBV7-9|few|TRBJ2-1|15
CASSLVGSNHNEQFF
>TRBV29-1|few|TRBJ2-1|17
CSVEDPRLPFTYNEQFF
>TRBV27|-|TRBJ2-7|12
CASRTPGYEQYF
>TRBV4-2|once|TRBJ2-1|12
CASSQDRRSLFF
>TRBV9|-|TRBJ2-5|16
CASSTRLAGESETQYF
>TRBV3-1|-|TRBJ2-7|14
CASSQGLAHYEQYF
>TRBV6-2/TRBV6-3|-|TRBJ2-1|15
CASSYGGKGYNEQFF